This is a list of T cell receptor beta chains from one sample in a study of lymphopenia after photon versus proton radiotherapy. Sequenced by immunoSEQ multiplex PCR; TCRdb stores in-frame clones only, minus some. The table records more than 25,000 clones, approximately 90% of them present only once. The sample was peripheral blood, taken from a patient treated with photon-based radiotherapy. All receptors come from a man over 45 with gastric cancer. The CDR3 runs from the conserved cysteine through the conserved F or W. The D gene is left open where the match is weak. Part of the rows lack a size; the others show once, few, many or a class for expanded clones.

j_gene: TRBJ1-6; abundance: .; v_gene: TRBV4-1; len: 20; d_gene: .; CDR3nt: TGCGCCAGCGTTCACCGGGACCTGTTCCCCCTACTCTCCTATAATTCACCCCTCCACTTT; CDR3aa: CASVHRDLFPLLSYNSPLHF
j_gene: TRBJ1-6; abundance: once; v_gene: TRBV7-2; len: 14; d_gene: TRBD1; CDR3nt: TGTGCCAGCAGCCCGACAGGGGATGTGCCACCCCTCCACTTT; CDR3aa: CASSPTGDVPPLHF
j_gene: TRBJ1-4; abundance: .; v_gene: TRBV11-2; len: 16; d_gene: TRBD1; CDR3nt: TGTGCCAGCAGCTCCCAGGGGGGACGGTGGAATGAAAAACTGTTTTTT; CDR3aa: CASSSQGGRWNEKLFF
j_gene: TRBJ2-3; abundance: .; v_gene: TRBV9; len: 15; d_gene: .; CDR3nt: TGTGCCAGCAGCGCCCCTCCTTGGGGCACAGATACGCAGTATTTT; CDR3aa: CASSAPPWGTDTQYF
j_gene: TRBJ1-2; abundance: .; v_gene: TRBV4-1; len: 16; d_gene: TRBD1; CDR3nt: TGCGCCAGCAGCCAAGATCAGGGGGCGCAATATGGTGGCTACACCTTC; CDR3aa: CASSQDQGAQYGGYTF
j_gene: TRBJ1-1; abundance: once; v_gene: TRBV12-5; len: 13; d_gene: .; CDR3nt: TGTGCTAGTGGTTTGGGACACAAAAATGAAGCTTTCTTT; CDR3aa: CASGLGHKNEAFF
j_gene: TRBJ1-5; abundance: .; v_gene: TRBV30; len: 13; d_gene: TRBD1; CDR3nt: TGTGCCTGGAGACAGGGGCATGGTCAGCCCCAGCATTTT; CDR3aa: CAWRQGHGQPQHF
j_gene: TRBJ1-4; abundance: .; v_gene: TRBV29-1; len: 12; d_gene: .; CDR3nt: TGCGGGCATCGTGCAACTAATGAAAAACTGTTTTTT; CDR3aa: CGHRATNEKLFF
j_gene: TRBJ1-1; abundance: .; v_gene: TRBV29-1; len: 13; d_gene: .; CDR3nt: TGCAGCTTTGCCCACTCATTGAACACTGAAGCTTTCTTT; CDR3aa: CSFAHSLNTEAFF
j_gene: TRBJ1-4; abundance: .; v_gene: TRBV25-1; len: 14; d_gene: .; CDR3nt: TGTGCCAGCAGTGGACAGGATCCAAATGAAAAACTGTTTTTT; CDR3aa: CASSGQDPNEKLFF
j_gene: TRBJ2-1; abundance: .; v_gene: TRBV2; len: 15; d_gene: TRBD1; CDR3nt: TGTGCCAGCAGTACCAGGACAGGGGGCTTCAATGAGCAGTTCTTC; CDR3aa: CASSTRTGGFNEQFF
j_gene: TRBJ1-2; abundance: .; v_gene: TRBV4-1; len: 14; d_gene: .; CDR3nt: TGCGCCAGCAGCCAAGAGGGAACAGACTATGGCTACACCTTC; CDR3aa: CASSQEGTDYGYTF
j_gene: TRBJ1-2; abundance: .; v_gene: TRBV19; len: 17; d_gene: .; CDR3nt: TGTGCCAGTAGTCTCACTTACAACCAGGGTGGAGGCTATGGCTACACCTTC; CDR3aa: CASSLTYNQGGGYGYTF
j_gene: TRBJ2-3; abundance: .; v_gene: TRBV12-2; len: 16; d_gene: .; CDR3nt: TGTGCAAGTCGTCGCCTGACAGGGCCAACGCTAGATACGCAGTATTTT; CDR3aa: CASRRLTGPTLDTQYF
j_gene: TRBJ2-1; abundance: .; v_gene: TRBV27; len: 13; d_gene: .; CDR3nt: TGTGCCAGCAGGTCCCCGGGCCCAAGTTCGCAGTTCTTC; CDR3aa: CASRSPGPSSQFF
j_gene: TRBJ1-4; abundance: .; v_gene: TRBV14; len: 15; d_gene: .; CDR3nt: TGTGCCAGCAGCCAATTGGGGAGCGCTAATGAAAAACTGTTTTTT; CDR3aa: CASSQLGSANEKLFF
j_gene: TRBJ1-4; abundance: .; v_gene: TRBV19; len: 18; d_gene: .; CDR3nt: TGTGCCAGTAGCTCCTCTAATGGAAGAGGGGCAACTAATGAAAAACTGTTTTTT; CDR3aa: CASSSSNGRGATNEKLFF
j_gene: TRBJ1-2; abundance: .; v_gene: TRBV6-5; len: 12; d_gene: .; CDR3nt: TGTGCCAGCAGTTACCCTAACTATGGCTACACCTTC; CDR3aa: CASSYPNYGYTF
j_gene: TRBJ2-3; abundance: .; v_gene: TRBV7-9; len: 16; d_gene: TRBD1; CDR3nt: TGTGCCAGCAGTCGCTGGGACAGGGTGGGCACAGATACGCAGTATTTT; CDR3aa: CASSRWDRVGTDTQYF
j_gene: TRBJ2-3; abundance: .; v_gene: TRBV4-1; len: 16; d_gene: TRBD1; CDR3nt: TGCGCCAGCAGCCAACTTACAGGGGTAGCGACAGATACGCAGTATTTT; CDR3aa: CASSQLTGVATDTQYF
j_gene: TRBJ1-6; abundance: .; v_gene: TRBV11-2; len: 13; d_gene: .; CDR3nt: TGTGCCAGCAGCATCAGGGGCCCTTCACCCCTCCACTTT; CDR3aa: CASSIRGPSPLHF
j_gene: TRBJ1-1; abundance: .; v_gene: TRBV10-3; len: 12; d_gene: .; CDR3nt: TGTGCCATCAGTGAGGGAGGCGGGGGGGCTTTCTTT; CDR3aa: CAISEGGGGAFF
j_gene: TRBJ2-7; abundance: .; v_gene: TRBV21-1; len: 15; d_gene: .; CDR3nt: TGTGCCAGCAGCAAAGAGAAGGGGCCTAGGCACGAGCAGTACTTC; CDR3aa: CASSKEKGPRHEQYF
j_gene: TRBJ2-1; abundance: .; v_gene: TRBV19; len: 13; d_gene: .; CDR3nt: TGTGCCAGTAGTATGGACCCTCTCAATGAGCAGTTCTTC; CDR3aa: CASSMDPLNEQFF
j_gene: TRBJ1-1; abundance: .; v_gene: TRBV25-1; len: 13; d_gene: .; CDR3nt: TGTGCCAGCAGACAGGGTGCGAACACTGAAGCTTTCTTT; CDR3aa: CASRQGANTEAFF
j_gene: TRBJ2-7; abundance: .; v_gene: TRBV11-2; len: 15; d_gene: TRBD2; CDR3nt: TGTGCCAGCAGCTTAGATCGGACTAGAGGCTACGAGCAGTACTTC; CDR3aa: CASSLDRTRGYEQYF
j_gene: TRBJ1-3; abundance: .; v_gene: TRBV27; len: 13; d_gene: .; CDR3nt: TGTGCCAGCAGACCTTACTCTGGAAACACCATATATTTT; CDR3aa: CASRPYSGNTIYF
j_gene: TRBJ2-1; abundance: .; v_gene: TRBV6-4; len: 13; d_gene: TRBD1; CDR3nt: TGTGCCAGCAGTGGGGATGAGGGACAGGAGCAGTTCTTC; CDR3aa: CASSGDEGQEQFF
j_gene: TRBJ1-5; abundance: .; v_gene: TRBV2; len: 15; d_gene: TRBD1; CDR3nt: TGTGCCAGCAGGAACTCCGGGACAGTTGGACAGCCCCAGCATTTT; CDR3aa: CASRNSGTVGQPQHF
j_gene: TRBJ1-2; abundance: .; v_gene: TRBV6-6; len: 14; d_gene: .; CDR3nt: TGTGCCAGCAAACAGAACCAAGGGGGCTATGGCTACACCTTC; CDR3aa: CASKQNQGGYGYTF
j_gene: TRBJ2-3; abundance: .; v_gene: TRBV2; len: 16; d_gene: .; CDR3nt: TGTGCCAGCAGTGGGGCCGGGACTTCATCCACAGATACGCAGTATTTT; CDR3aa: CASSGAGTSSTDTQYF
j_gene: TRBJ2-7; abundance: .; v_gene: TRBV4-1; len: 14; d_gene: TRBD1; CDR3nt: TGCGCCAGCAGCCGAGACAGGGTGGCCTACGAGCAGTACTTC; CDR3aa: CASSRDRVAYEQYF
j_gene: TRBJ2-2; abundance: .; v_gene: TRBV7-9; len: 15; d_gene: .; CDR3nt: TGTGCCAGCAAAGGTCTAGAGACGAACACCGGGGAGCTGTTTTTT; CDR3aa: CASKGLETNTGELFF
j_gene: TRBJ1-1; abundance: .; v_gene: TRBV5-1; len: 15; d_gene: .; CDR3nt: TGCGCCAGCAGCCCCGGCCGGCGCATGAACACTGAAGCTTTCTTT; CDR3aa: CASSPGRRMNTEAFF
j_gene: TRBJ1-6; abundance: .; v_gene: TRBV9; len: 14; d_gene: .; CDR3nt: TGTGCCAGCAGCCAGGACACGGCGGGTTCACCCCTCCACTTT; CDR3aa: CASSQDTAGSPLHF
j_gene: TRBJ1-6; abundance: .; v_gene: TRBV9; len: 13; d_gene: .; CDR3nt: TGTGCCAGCAGCGTAGAGGTATATTCACCCCTCCACTTT; CDR3aa: CASSVEVYSPLHF
j_gene: TRBJ2-5; abundance: .; v_gene: TRBV5-1; len: 12; d_gene: .; CDR3nt: TGCGCCAGCAGCTTGTATCCCGAGACCCAGTACTTC; CDR3aa: CASSLYPETQYF
j_gene: TRBJ2-2; abundance: .; v_gene: TRBV4-1; len: 12; d_gene: .; CDR3nt: TGCGCCAGCAGCCAAATGACCGGGGAGCTGTTTTTT; CDR3aa: CASSQMTGELFF
j_gene: TRBJ1-1; abundance: .; v_gene: TRBV2; len: 13; d_gene: .; CDR3nt: TGTGCCAGCAGTGGACAGGAGAACACTGAAGCTTTCTTT; CDR3aa: CASSGQENTEAFF
j_gene: TRBJ1-5; abundance: .; v_gene: TRBV6-1; len: 12; d_gene: .; CDR3nt: TGTGCCAGCAGTATCCAGAGGCAGCCCCAGCATTTT; CDR3aa: CASSIQRQPQHF